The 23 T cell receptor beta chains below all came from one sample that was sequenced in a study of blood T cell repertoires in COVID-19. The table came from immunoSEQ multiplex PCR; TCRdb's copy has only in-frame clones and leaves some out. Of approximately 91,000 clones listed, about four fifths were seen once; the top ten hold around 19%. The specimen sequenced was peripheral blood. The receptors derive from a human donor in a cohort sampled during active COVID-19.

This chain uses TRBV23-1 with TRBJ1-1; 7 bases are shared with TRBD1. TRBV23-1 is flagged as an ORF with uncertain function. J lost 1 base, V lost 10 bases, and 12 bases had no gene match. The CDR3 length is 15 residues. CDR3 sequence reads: CANLAVRTGNTEAFF. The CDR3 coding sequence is TGCGCCAACCTTGCTGTCAGGACAGGGAACACTGAAGCTTTCTTT.

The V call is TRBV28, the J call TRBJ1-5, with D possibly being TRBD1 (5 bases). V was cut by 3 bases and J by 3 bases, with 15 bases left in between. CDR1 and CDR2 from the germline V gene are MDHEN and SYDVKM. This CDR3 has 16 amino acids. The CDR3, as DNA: TGTGCCAGCAGTTTCCAAGGAAGACAGCTCAATCAGCCCCAGCATTTT. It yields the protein CASSFQGRQLNQPQHF.

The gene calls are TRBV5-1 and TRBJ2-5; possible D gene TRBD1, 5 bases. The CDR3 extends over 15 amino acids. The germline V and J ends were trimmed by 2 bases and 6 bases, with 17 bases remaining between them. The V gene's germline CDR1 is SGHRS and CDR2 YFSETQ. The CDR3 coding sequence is TGCGCCAGCAGCTTAAGGCAGGGCTATCCAAAGACCCAGTACTTC. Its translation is CASSLRQGYPKTQYF.

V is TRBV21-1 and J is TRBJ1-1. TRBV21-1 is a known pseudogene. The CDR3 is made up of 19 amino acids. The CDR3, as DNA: TGTGCCAGCAGCAAGTTGCGGTCGCCAGGGCGGGGTGGAAACACTGAAGCTTTCTTT. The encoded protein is CASSKLRSPGRGGNTEAFF.

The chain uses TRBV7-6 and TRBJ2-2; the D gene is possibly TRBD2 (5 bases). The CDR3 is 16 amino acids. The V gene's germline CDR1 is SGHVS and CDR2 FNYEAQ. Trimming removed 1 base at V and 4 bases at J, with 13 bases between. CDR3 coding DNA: TGTGCCAGCAGCTTAGTGAACCCCCGGGGCACCGGGGAGCTGTTTTTT. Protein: CASSLVNPRGTGELFF.

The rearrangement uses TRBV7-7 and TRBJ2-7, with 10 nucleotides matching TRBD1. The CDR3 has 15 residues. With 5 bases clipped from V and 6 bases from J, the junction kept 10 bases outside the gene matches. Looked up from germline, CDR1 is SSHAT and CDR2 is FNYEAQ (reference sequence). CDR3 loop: CASSAGTGELGEQYF. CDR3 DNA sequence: TGTGCCAGCAGCGCGGGGACAGGGGAACTTGGCGAGCAGTACTTC.

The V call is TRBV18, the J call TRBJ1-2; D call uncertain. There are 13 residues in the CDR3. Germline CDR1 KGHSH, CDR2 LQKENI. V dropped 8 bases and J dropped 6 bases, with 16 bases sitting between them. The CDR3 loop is CASTFGMDDGYTF. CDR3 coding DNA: TGTGCCAGCACATTCGGGATGGACGATGGCTACACCTTC.

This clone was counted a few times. In DNA, the CDR3 is TGTGCCAGCAGCCAAGAAGGCCAGGGGGGTTACGAGCAGTACTTC. Amino acids: CASSQEGQGGYEQYF. The rearrangement uses TRBV4-2 and TRBJ2-7, with a possible D match to TRBD1 (7 bases). V shed 0 bases and J shed 4 bases, with 13 bases lying between them. Germline lookup yields CDR1 LGHNA and CDR2 YNFKEQ. The CDR3 length is 15 residues.

CDR3 DNA: TGTGCCAGCATCGATAGCGGGAGTGCCCGGTACGAGCAGTACTTC. Residues: CASIDSGSARYEQYF. The chain combines TRBV6-5 with TRBJ2-7; 9 positions match TRBD2. Trimming took 7 bases from V and 4 from J; bases not matched to a gene: 11. CDR1 and CDR2 (germline): MNHEY, SVGAGI. This CDR3 is 15 amino acids long.

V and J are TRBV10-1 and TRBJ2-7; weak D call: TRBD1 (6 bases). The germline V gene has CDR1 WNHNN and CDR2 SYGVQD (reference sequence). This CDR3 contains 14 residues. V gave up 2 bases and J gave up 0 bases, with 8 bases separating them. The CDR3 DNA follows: TGCGCCAGCAGTGAGAACAGGGCCTCCTACGAGCAGTACTTC. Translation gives CASSENRASYEQYF.

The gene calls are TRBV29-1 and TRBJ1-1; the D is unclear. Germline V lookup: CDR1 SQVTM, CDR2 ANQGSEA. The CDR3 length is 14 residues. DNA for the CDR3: TGCACCGCCGACCTACAGCACGCCGGCACTGAAGCTTTCTTT. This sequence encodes CTADLQHAGTEAFF.

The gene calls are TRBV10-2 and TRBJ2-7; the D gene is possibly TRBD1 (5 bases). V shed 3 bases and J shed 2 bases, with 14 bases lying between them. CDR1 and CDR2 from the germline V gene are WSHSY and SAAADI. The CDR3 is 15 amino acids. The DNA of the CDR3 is TGCGCCAGCAGTGACGCAGGAAAGGGGACCTACGAGCAGTACTTC. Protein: CASSDAGKGTYEQYF.

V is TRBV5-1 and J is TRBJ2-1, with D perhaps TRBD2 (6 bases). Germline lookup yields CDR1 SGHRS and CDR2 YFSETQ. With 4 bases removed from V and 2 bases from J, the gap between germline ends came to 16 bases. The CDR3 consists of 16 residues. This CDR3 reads CASSQNSGETYNEQFF. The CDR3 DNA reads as TGCGCCAGCAGCCAAAATAGCGGAGAGACCTACAATGAGCAGTTCTTC.

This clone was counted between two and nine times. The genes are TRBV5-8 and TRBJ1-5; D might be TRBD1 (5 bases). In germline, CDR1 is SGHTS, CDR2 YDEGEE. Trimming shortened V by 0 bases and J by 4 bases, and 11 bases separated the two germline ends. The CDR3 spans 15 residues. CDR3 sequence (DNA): TGTGCCAGCAGCTTGGAACCAGGGAGGAATCAGCCCCAGCATTTT. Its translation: CASSLEPGRNQPQHF.

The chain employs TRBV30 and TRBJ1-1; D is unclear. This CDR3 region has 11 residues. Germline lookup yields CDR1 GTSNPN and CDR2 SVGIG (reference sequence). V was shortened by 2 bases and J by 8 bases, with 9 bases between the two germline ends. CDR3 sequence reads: CAWSTAGEAFF. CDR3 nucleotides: TGTGCCTGGAGTACGGCGGGCGAAGCTTTCTTT.

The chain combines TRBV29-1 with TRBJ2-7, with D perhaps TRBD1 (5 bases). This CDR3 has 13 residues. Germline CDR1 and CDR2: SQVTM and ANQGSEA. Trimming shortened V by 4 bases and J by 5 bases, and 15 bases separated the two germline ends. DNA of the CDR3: TGCAGCGTTGTATCGGGCCAGGGCGACGAGCAGTACTTC. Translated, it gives CSVVSGQGDEQYF.

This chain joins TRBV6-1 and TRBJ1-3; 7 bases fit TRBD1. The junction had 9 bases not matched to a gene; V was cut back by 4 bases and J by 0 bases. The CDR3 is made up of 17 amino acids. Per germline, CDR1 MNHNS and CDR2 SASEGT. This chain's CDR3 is CASSVPGTALSGNTIYF. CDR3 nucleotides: TGTGCCAGCAGTGTCCCCGGGACAGCGCTCTCTGGAAACACCATATATTTT.

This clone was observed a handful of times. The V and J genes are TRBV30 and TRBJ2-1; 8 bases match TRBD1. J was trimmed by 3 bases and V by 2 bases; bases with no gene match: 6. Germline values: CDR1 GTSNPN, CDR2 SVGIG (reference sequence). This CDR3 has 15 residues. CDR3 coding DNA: TGTGCCTGGAGTTTACCAGGGGGCAACTACAATGAGCAGTTCTTC. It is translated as CAWSLPGGNYNEQFF.

Here the CDR3 DNA reads TGTGCCAGCAGCTCTAGCGGGAGCATGGGTGAGCAGTTCTTC. Protein: CASSSSGSMGEQFF. The rearrangement uses TRBV7-9 and TRBJ2-1, with 10 bases that match TRBD2. The CDR3 has 14 residues. Trimming at V came to 4 bases and at J to 9 bases, leaving 6 bases not matched to a gene. CDR1 and CDR2 (germline): SEHNR, FQNEAQ (reference sequence).

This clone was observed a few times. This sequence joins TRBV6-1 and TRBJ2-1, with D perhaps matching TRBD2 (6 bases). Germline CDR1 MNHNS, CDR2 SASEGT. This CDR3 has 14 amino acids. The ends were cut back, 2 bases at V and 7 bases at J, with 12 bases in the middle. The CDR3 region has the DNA TGTGCCAGCAGTGAACGGGGGACTCTGAATGAGCAGTTCTTC. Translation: CASSERGTLNEQFF.

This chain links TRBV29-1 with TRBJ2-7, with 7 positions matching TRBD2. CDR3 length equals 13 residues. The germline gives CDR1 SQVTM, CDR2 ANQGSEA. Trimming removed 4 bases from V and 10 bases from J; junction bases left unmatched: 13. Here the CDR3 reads CSVVVNWREPQYF. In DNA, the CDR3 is TGCAGCGTTGTGGTAAATTGGCGGGAGCCCCAGTACTTC.

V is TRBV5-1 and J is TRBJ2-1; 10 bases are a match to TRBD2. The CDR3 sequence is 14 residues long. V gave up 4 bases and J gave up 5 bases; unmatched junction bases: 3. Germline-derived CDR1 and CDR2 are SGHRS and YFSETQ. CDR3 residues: CASSLSGRNNEQFF. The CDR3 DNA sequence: TGCGCCAGCAGCCTTAGCGGGAGGAACAATGAGCAGTTCTTC. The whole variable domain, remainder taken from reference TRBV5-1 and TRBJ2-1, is KAGVTQTPRYLIKTRGQQVTLSCSPISGHRSVSWYQQTPGQGLQFLFEYFSETQRNKGNFPGRFSGRQFSNSRSEMNVSTLELGDSALYLCASSLSGRNNEQFFGPGTRLTVL.

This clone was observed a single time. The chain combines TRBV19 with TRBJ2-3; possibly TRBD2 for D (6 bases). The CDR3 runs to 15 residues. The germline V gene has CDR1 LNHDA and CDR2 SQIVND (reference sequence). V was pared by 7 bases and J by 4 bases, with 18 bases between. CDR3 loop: CASKSTSQSSDTQYF. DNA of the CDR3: TGTGCCAGTAAGAGTACTAGCCAAAGTTCAGATACGCAGTATTTT.